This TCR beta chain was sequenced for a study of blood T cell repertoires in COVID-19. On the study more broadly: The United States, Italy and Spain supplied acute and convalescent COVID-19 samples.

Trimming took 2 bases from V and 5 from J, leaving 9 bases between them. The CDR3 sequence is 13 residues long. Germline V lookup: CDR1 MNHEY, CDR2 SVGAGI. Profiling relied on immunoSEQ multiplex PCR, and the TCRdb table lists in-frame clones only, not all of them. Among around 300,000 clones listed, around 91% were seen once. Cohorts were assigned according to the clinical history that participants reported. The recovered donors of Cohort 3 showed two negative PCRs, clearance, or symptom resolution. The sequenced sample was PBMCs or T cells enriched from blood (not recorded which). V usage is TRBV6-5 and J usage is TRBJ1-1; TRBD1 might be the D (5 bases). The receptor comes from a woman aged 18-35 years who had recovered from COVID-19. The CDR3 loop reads CASSYTRETEAFF. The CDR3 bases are TGTGCCAGCAGTTACACCAGGGAAACTGAAGCTTTCTTT.